Listed here are 31 T cell receptor beta chains from one sample, sequenced in a study of beta chain features in type 1 diabetes. Study-wide results and limits: Shortening that was moderate but significant affected the TCRB CDR3s of Type 1 diabetes patients in all four CD4+ subsets.

Investigators reverse transcribed all isolated RNA, so they sequenced expressed TCRB transcripts. Data came from immunoSEQ multiplex PCR; TCRdb stores just in-frame clones and leaves some out. Among 250,000 or so clones listed, approximately 15% were seen once. Antigen specificity for these receptors is unknown. Source material: naive CD4+ T cells from blood. These receptors were collected from a man aged 30 to 39 with type 1 diabetes.

This clone was seen just once. The V gene is TRBV5-5, the J gene TRBJ2-1, with TRBD2 matching 9 bases. This CDR3 region has 15 residues. Unmatched junction bases numbered 6, after V lost 3 bases and J lost 5 bases. Germline V gives CDR1 SGHKS, CDR2 YYEKEE (reference sequence). The CDR3 region is CASSSLAGKHNEQFF. The CDR3 coding sequence is TGTGCCAGCAGCTCCCTAGCGGGGAAGCACAATGAGCAGTTCTTC. Filled out from reference TRBV5-5 and TRBJ2-1, the complete variable domain reads DAGVTQSPTHLIKTRGQQVTLRCSPISGHKSVSWYQQVLGQGPQFIFQYYEKEERGRGNFPDRFSARQFPNYSSELNVNALLLGDSALYLCASSSLAGKHNEQFFGPGTRLTVL.

This clone showed up just a few times. CDR3 in amino acids: CAWSVHRGTAEAFF. CDR3 coding DNA: TGTGCCTGGAGTGTACACAGGGGTACCGCTGAAGCTTTCTTT. The rearrangement uses TRBV30 and TRBJ1-1; 7 bases map to TRBD1. V was clipped by 0 bases and J by 6 bases; unmatched bases: 7. Germline CDR1 reads GTSNPN; CDR2 reads SVGIG (reference sequence). This CDR3 has 14 residues.

This clone has a handful of counts. The CDR3 protein is CASSHPPAGVTEAFF. Written as DNA, the CDR3 is TGCGCCAGCAGCCATCCCCCGGCAGGGGTGACTGAAGCTTTCTTT. The chain is built from TRBV4-1 and TRBJ1-1, with D possibly matching TRBD1 (6 bases). V lost 3 bases and J 5 bases, leaving 16 bases between the germline ends. The CDR3 is 15 amino acids. The germline CDR1 and CDR2 sequences are MGHRA and YSYEKL.

This clone showed up just a few times. The chain has TRBV10-3 and TRBJ2-3; 9 nucleotides line up with TRBD1. V gave up 11 bases and J gave up 6 bases; unmatched junction bases: 9. The germline V gene has CDR1 ENHRY and CDR2 SYGVKD. This CDR3 has 13 residues. CDR3 in DNA: TGTGCCTCGACAGGGGGGACAACGGATACGCAGTATTTT. This gives the protein CASTGGTTDTQYF.

The sample holds a few counts of this clone. The chain couples TRBV18 to TRBJ2-3; TRBD2 matches at 9 bases. Looked up from germline, CDR1 is KGHSH and CDR2 is LQKENI. CDR3 length: 16 amino acids. J gave up 0 bases and V 1 base, and 2 bases lay outside the gene matches. Here the CDR3 reads CASSPQTSGSTDTQYF. CDR3 nucleotides: TGTGCCAGCTCACCACAAACTAGCGGGAGCACAGATACGCAGTATTTT. The full variable domain, in which reference TRBV18 and TRBJ2-3 provide the parts outside the CDR3, is NAGVMQNPRHLVRRRGQEARLRCSPMKGHSHVYWYRQLPEEGLKFMVYLQKENIIDESGMPKERFSAEFPKEGPSILRIQQVVRGDSAAYFCASSPQTSGSTDTQYFGPGTRLTVL.

This clone occurred a few times. The rearrangement uses TRBV7-9 and TRBJ2-7; 8 bases line up with TRBD2. Germline assignment: CDR1 SEHNR and CDR2 FQNEAQ (reference sequence). J was trimmed by 0 bases and V by 3 bases; bases with no gene match: 10. The CDR3 totals 17 residues. CDR3 in amino acids: CASSFSGEGRSSYEQYF. For the CDR3, the DNA is TGTGCCAGCAGCTTTAGCGGGGAGGGAAGGAGCTCCTACGAGCAGTACTTC. The full variable domain, its missing parts supplied by reference TRBV7-9 and TRBJ2-7, is DTGVSQNPRHKITKRGQNVTFRCDPISEHNRLYWYRQTLGQGPEFLTYFQNEAQLEKSRLLSDRFSAERPKGSFSTLEIQRTEQGDSAMYLCASSFSGEGRSSYEQYFGPGTRLTVT.

The chain uses TRBV7-9 and TRBJ2-5; TRBD2 is a possible D gene (6 bases). Trimming removed 3 bases at V and 5 bases at J, with 13 bases between. The CDR3 sequence is 14 residues long. CDR1 is SEHNR and CDR2 is FQNEAQ in the germline V gene (reference sequence). CDR3 coding DNA: TGTGCCAGCAGCTTGCGAGGGGCGGGGGAGACCCAGTACTTC. Translating gives CASSLRGAGETQYF.

This clone was counted a few times. The gene calls are TRBV5-1 and TRBJ2-5; 8 nucleotides line up with TRBD1. From germline, CDR1 is SGHRS and CDR2 YFSETQ. V lost 4 bases to trimming and J lost 0 bases; unmatched junction nucleotides: 2. The CDR3 is 14 amino acids. The CDR3 nucleotides read TGCGCCAGCAGCATGGGACAGGACCAAGAGACCCAGTACTTC. As protein: CASSMGQDQETQYF. Full variable domain (outside the CDR3, taken from reference TRBV5-1 and TRBJ2-5): KAGVTQTPRYLIKTRGQQVTLSCSPISGHRSVSWYQQTPGQGLQFLFEYFSETQRNKGNFPGRFSGRQFSNSRSEMNVSTLELGDSALYLCASSMGQDQETQYFGPGTRLLVL.

This clone was detected a few times. This rearrangement joins TRBV18 to TRBJ2-7; 7 bases map to TRBD1. Germline values: CDR1 KGHSH, CDR2 LQKENI. This CDR3 has 15 residues. V dropped 4 bases and J dropped 2; count of bases not matched to a gene: 8. The CDR3 nucleotides are TGTGCCAGCTCACTCCTGACAGGGACAACCTACGAGCAGTACTTC. Its protein is CASSLLTGTTYEQYF.

The chain links TRBV28 to TRBJ1-5, with D possibly being TRBD1 (5 bases). The CDR3 extends over 14 amino acids. Germline CDR1 MDHEN, CDR2 SYDVKM. Trimming shortened V by 6 bases and J by 7 bases, and 16 bases separated the two germline ends. DNA of the CDR3: TGTGCCAGCAGACCCGACACCGGGGGGCAGCCCCAGCATTTT. Protein sequence: CASRPDTGGQPQHF.

This clone was counted between two and nine times. The rearrangement joins TRBV7-9 to TRBJ2-2; D possibly corresponds to TRBD2 (5 bases). The CDR3 contains 15 residues. Germline V gives CDR1 SEHNR, CDR2 FQNEAQ (reference sequence). V shed 5 bases and J shed 4 bases, with 14 bases lying between them. CDR3 nucleotide sequence: TGTGCCAGCAGCCGACGGGGTTCTGGCACCGGGGAGCTGTTTTTT. Its protein is CASSRRGSGTGELFF.

This clone appeared a few times. J is TRBJ2-7 and V is TRBV7-2, with D perhaps TRBD2 (6 bases). This CDR3 comprises 12 residues. V was shortened by 3 bases and J by 4 bases, with 7 bases between the two germline ends. CDR1 SGHTA and CDR2 FQGNSA come from the germline V gene. CDR3 amino acids: CASSLTRYEQYF. The DNA of the CDR3 is TGTGCCAGCAGCTTGACTAGATACGAGCAGTACTTC.

This clone showed up just a few times. The chain couples TRBV27 to TRBJ1-5; D unresolved. V was clipped by 3 bases and J by 2 bases, with 8 bases between them. CDR3 length: 14 amino acids. The V gene's germline CDR1 is MNHEY and CDR2 SMNVEV (reference sequence). CDR3 DNA sequence: TGTGCCAGCAGTTTTGAGTTGGGCAATCAGCCCCAGCATTTT. Protein: CASSFELGNQPQHF.

This clone was detected only a few times. The junction departs from the called germline gene at one end, perhaps through a read error. V usage is TRBV6-1 and J usage is TRBJ2-1; 11 bases line up with TRBD2. This CDR3 spans 16 amino acids. The germline V gene encodes CDR1 MNHNS and CDR2 SASEGT. CDR3 region: CASSQANSGRANEQFF. As DNA, the CDR3 is TGTGCCAGCAGTCAAGCCAATAGCGGGAGGGCCAATGAGCAGTTCTTC.

The chain couples TRBV7-2 to TRBJ2-3; 14 bases align to TRBD2. This CDR3 is built from 17 residues. The junction had 5 bases not matched to a gene; V was cut back by 2 bases and J by 4 bases. Germline V gives CDR1 SGHTA, CDR2 FQGNSA. CDR3 amino acids: CASSLRLAGGPADTQYF. In DNA, the CDR3 is TGTGCCAGCAGCTTAAGACTAGCGGGGGGGCCGGCAGATACGCAGTATTTT.

A few counts support this clone. This chain joins TRBV30 and TRBJ1-5; D call uncertain. CDR3 size: 14 residues. Germline values: CDR1 GTSNPN, CDR2 SVGIG (reference sequence). V gave up 0 bases and J gave up 4 bases, with 10 bases separating them. CDR3: CAWSVLASNQPQHF. DNA of the CDR3: TGTGCCTGGAGTGTACTCGCATCGAATCAGCCCCAGCATTTT.

V is TRBV29-1 and J is TRBJ2-7; 8 bases fit TRBD1. The CDR3 is 14 amino acids. The germline V gene has CDR1 SQVTM and CDR2 ANQGSEA. The junction had 8 bases not matched to a gene; V was cut back by 3 bases and J by 4 bases. CDR3 region: CSVEAPGGGYEQYF. The CDR3 DNA reads TGCAGCGTTGAGGCCCCAGGGGGCGGTTACGAGCAGTACTTC.

This clone was seen a handful of times. V gene TRBV23-1 combines with J gene TRBJ2-5; D is perhaps TRBD2 (6 bases). TRBV23-1 is sorted into the ORF group, with uncertain function. The CDR3 consists of 18 residues. The V end lost 0 bases, the J end lost 5 bases, and 22 bases lay between the germline ends. The DNA of the CDR3 is TGCGCCAGCAGTCAATCTAGCTCTCCGGGACTGCTACGCGAGACCCAGTACTTC. Protein product: CASSQSSSPGLLRETQYF.

This clone was observed a few times. The rearrangement links TRBV27 to TRBJ2-7; the match to TRBD1 covers 10 bases. CDR1 MNHEY and CDR2 SMNVEV come from the germline V gene (reference sequence). With V trimmed by 0 bases and J by 4 bases, 6 bases remained unmatched. The CDR3 contains 16 residues. This CDR3 is CASSLSTPGQGYEQYF. CDR3 nucleotide sequence: TGTGCCAGCAGTTTATCGACGCCGGGACAGGGGTACGAGCAGTACTTC.

The chain employs TRBV5-4 and TRBJ2-1, with 8 positions matching TRBD2. The CDR3 has 16 residues. With V trimmed by 0 bases and J by 4 bases, 6 bases remained unmatched. Per the germline V gene, CDR1 is SGHNT and CDR2 is YYREEE (reference sequence). DNA of the CDR3: TGTGCCAGCAGCTTGGCCGCCGGGGGGGTTTACAATGAGCAGTTCTTC. The encoded protein is CASSLAAGGVYNEQFF.

This clone was seen more than once but under ten times. This chain links TRBV2 with TRBJ1-1, with D perhaps matching TRBD1 (6 bases). The CDR3 has 15 residues. The ends were cut back, 3 bases at V and 4 bases at J, with 15 bases in the middle. Germline V gene data show CDR1 as SNHLY and CDR2 as FYNNEI. CDR3: CASSDTRQGSTEAFF. CDR3 in DNA: TGTGCCAGCAGTGATACTCGGCAGGGGAGCACTGAAGCTTTCTTT. Full variable domain (rest looked up from reference TRBV2 and TRBJ1-1): EPEVTQTPSHQVTQMGQEVILRCVPISNHLYFYWYRQILGQKVEFLVSFYNNEISEKSEIFDDQFSVERPDGSNFTLKIRSTKLEDSAMYFCASSDTRQGSTEAFFGQGTRLTVV.

The V gene is TRBV18, the J gene TRBJ1-5; TRBD1 matches 8 bases. CDR1 KGHSH and CDR2 LQKENI come from the germline V gene. With V trimmed by 3 bases and J by 3 bases, 10 bases remained unmatched. The CDR3 spans 17 residues. The CDR3 region is CASSPVGQGANNQPQHF. CDR3 DNA sequence: TGTGCCAGCTCACCGGTGGGTCAGGGGGCGAACAATCAGCCCCAGCATTTT.

The J gene is TRBJ2-1, the V gene TRBV7-8, with 11 bases aligning to TRBD2. Germline V CDR1 and CDR2: SGHVS, FQNEAQ. This CDR3 has 15 residues. J was trimmed by 6 bases and V by 3 bases; bases with no gene match: 4. CDR3 sequence: CASSFISGGGNEQFF. Written as DNA, the CDR3 is TGTGCCAGCAGCTTTATTAGCGGGGGGGGCAATGAGCAGTTCTTC.

This clone has a handful of counts. V usage is TRBV29-1 and J usage is TRBJ2-1; 10 bases match TRBD2. The CDR3 runs 15 residues. Germline loops: CDR1 SQVTM, CDR2 ANQGSEA. V trimming: 7 bases; J trimming: 5 bases; junction bases outside the gene matches: 11. CDR3 amino acids: CSAALLAGEDNEQFF. The CDR3 DNA follows: TGCAGCGCAGCCCTCCTAGCGGGGGAAGACAATGAGCAGTTCTTC.

The chain couples TRBV11-2 to TRBJ2-3; D ambiguous. The V and J ends lost 1 base and 10 bases respectively, with 12 bases between them. CDR1 and CDR2 (germline): SGHAT, FQNNGV. This CDR3 contains 13 residues. The CDR3 DNA follows: TGTGCCAGCAGCTTAGCACTCGAGTTGGCGCAGTATTTT. It specifies CASSLALELAQYF.

This clone appeared a few times. The chain carries TRBV4-3 and TRBJ1-1; D remains ambiguous. The V end was cut by 1 base, the J end by 7 bases, with 13 bases between. This CDR3 comprises 14 residues. CDR1 is LGHNA and CDR2 is YSLEER in the germline V gene. CDR3 residues: CASSQVTGSGEAFF. DNA of the CDR3: TGCGCCAGCAGCCAAGTAACCGGGTCCGGTGAAGCTTTCTTT.

This clone was observed a handful of times. The V gene is TRBV5-6, the J gene TRBJ1-1; D is unclear. There are 11 residues in the CDR3. Trimming pared 4 bases from V and 7 bases from J, leaving 8 bases between. From germline, CDR1 is SGHDT and CDR2 YYEEEE. DNA of the CDR3: TGTGCCAGCAGCCTTAGAAATGAAGCTTTCTTT. As protein: CASSLRNEAFF.

This clone was seen a few times. The rearrangement joins TRBV7-9 to TRBJ2-5; 10 bases are a match to TRBD1. V trimming: 1 base; J trimming: 2 bases; junction bases outside the gene matches: 4. Looked up from germline, CDR1 is SEHNR and CDR2 is FQNEAQ (reference sequence). CDR3 length: 16 amino acids. CDR3 region: CASSLGGTGVQETQYF. In DNA form, the CDR3 reads TGTGCCAGCAGCTTAGGTGGGACAGGGGTACAAGAGACCCAGTACTTC.

The chain recombines TRBV19 with TRBJ2-7; 9 bases are shared with TRBD1. The length of the CDR3 is 14 residues. V dropped 7 bases and J dropped 1; count of bases not matched to a gene: 5. Germline V gene data show CDR1 as LNHDA and CDR2 as SQIVND (reference sequence). The CDR3 DNA reads TGTGCCAGTAAGGAACAGGGGGCTTCCTACGAGCAGTACTTC. Its protein is CASKEQGASYEQYF.

This clone was recorded a few times. This chain joins TRBV30 and TRBJ2-7, with D possibly being TRBD1 (6 bases). The germline CDR1 and CDR2 sequences are GTSNPN and SVGIG (reference sequence). The CDR3 extends over 14 amino acids. The V end lost 0 bases, the J end lost 1 base, and 10 bases lay between the germline ends. In nucleotides, the CDR3 is TGTGCCTGGAGTGTAAGCAGGGGATCCTACGAGCAGTACTTC. It translates to CAWSVSRGSYEQYF.

This clone occurred a few times. The genes are TRBV6-1 and TRBJ2-1; the match to TRBD2 covers 8 bases. The CDR3 extends over 15 amino acids. The V gene end was trimmed by 4 bases and the J gene end by 3 bases; junction bases not matched to a gene: 5. The germline gives CDR1 MNHNS, CDR2 SASEGT. Here the CDR3 DNA reads TGTGCCAGCAGTGCCACCGGGACTAGCTACAATGAGCAGTTCTTC. This codes for CASSATGTSYNEQFF.